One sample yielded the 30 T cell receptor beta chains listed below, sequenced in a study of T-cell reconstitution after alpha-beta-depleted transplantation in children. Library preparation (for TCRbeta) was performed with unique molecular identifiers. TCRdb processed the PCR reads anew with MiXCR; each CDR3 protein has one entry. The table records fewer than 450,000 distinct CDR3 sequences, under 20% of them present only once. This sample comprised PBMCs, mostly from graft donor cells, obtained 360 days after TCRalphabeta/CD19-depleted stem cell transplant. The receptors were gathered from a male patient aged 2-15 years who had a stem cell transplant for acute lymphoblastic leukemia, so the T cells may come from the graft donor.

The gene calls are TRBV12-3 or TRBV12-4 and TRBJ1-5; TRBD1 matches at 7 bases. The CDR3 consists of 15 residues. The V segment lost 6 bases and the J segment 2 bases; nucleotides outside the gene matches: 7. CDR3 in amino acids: CASRTGRWGNQPQHF. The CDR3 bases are TGTGCCAGCAGGACAGGGCGCTGGGGCAATCAGCCCCAGCATTTT.

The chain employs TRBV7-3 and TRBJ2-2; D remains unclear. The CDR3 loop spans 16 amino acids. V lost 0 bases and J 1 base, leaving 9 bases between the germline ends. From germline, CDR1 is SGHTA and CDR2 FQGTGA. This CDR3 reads CASSLTVSRNTGELFF. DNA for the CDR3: TGTGCCAGCAGCTTAACGGTTAGCAGGAACACCGGGGAGCTGTTTTTT. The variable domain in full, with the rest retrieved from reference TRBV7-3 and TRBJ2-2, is GAGVSQTPSNKVTEKGKYVELRCDPISGHTALYWYRQSLGQGPEFLIYFQGTGAADDSGLPNDRFFAVRPEGSVSTLKIQRTERGDSAVYLCASSLTVSRNTGELFFGEGSRLTVL.

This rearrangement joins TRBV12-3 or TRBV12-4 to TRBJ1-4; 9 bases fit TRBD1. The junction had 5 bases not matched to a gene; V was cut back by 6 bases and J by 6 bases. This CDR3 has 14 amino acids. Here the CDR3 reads CASSLGTGYEKLFF. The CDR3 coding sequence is TGTGCCAGCAGCCTTGGGACAGGGTATGAAAAACTGTTTTTT.

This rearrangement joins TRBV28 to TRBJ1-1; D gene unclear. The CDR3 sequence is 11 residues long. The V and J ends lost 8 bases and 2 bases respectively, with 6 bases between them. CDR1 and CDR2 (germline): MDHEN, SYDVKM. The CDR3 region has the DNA TGTGCCAGCGTAGAAAACACTGAAGCTTTCTTT. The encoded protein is CASVENTEAFF.

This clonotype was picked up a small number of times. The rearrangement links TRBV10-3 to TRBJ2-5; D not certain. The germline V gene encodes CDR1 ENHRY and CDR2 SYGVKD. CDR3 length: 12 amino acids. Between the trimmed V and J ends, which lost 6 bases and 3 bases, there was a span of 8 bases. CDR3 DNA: TGTGCCATCAGCGCGATAGAAGAGACCCAGTACTTC. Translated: CAISAIEETQYF.

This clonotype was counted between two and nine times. Here the CDR3 DNA reads TGTGCCAGCAGCCGAGGACTAGCGTGGGGCCCCGGCACAGATACGCAGTATTTT. This translates into CASSRGLAWGPGTDTQYF. The chain combines TRBV6-1 with TRBJ2-3; TRBD2 aligns across 9 bases. This CDR3 has 18 residues. Germline CDR1 reads MNHNS; CDR2 reads SASEGT. With V trimmed by 6 bases and J by 1 base, 14 bases remained unmatched.

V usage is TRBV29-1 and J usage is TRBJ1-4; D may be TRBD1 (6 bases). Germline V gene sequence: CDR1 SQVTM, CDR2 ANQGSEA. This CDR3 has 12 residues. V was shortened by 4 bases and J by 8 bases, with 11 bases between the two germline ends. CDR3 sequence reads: CSVVQGEEKLFF. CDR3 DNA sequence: TGCAGCGTTGTACAGGGCGAGGAAAAACTGTTTTTT.

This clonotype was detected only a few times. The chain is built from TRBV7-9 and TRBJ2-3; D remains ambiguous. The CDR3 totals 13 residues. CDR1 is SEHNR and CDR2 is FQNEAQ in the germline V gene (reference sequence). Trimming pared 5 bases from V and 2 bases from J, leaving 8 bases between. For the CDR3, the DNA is TGTGCCAGCAGCCGGAAAAACACAGATACGCAGTATTTT. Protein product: CASSRKNTDTQYF.

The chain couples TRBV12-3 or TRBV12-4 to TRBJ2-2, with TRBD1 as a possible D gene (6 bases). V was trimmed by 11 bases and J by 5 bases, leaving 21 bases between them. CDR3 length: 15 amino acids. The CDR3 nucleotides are TGTGCCGTACTGCCCGGGCAGGGGCTGACCGGGGAGCTGTTTTTT. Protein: CAVLPGQGLTGELFF.

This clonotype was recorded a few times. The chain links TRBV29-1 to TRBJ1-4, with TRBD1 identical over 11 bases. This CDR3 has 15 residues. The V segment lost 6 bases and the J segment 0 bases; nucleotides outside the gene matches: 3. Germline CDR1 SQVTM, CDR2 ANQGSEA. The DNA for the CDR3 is TGCAGCGTCGGGACAGGGGGGGCAACTAATGAAAAACTGTTTTTT. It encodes CSVGTGGATNEKLFF.

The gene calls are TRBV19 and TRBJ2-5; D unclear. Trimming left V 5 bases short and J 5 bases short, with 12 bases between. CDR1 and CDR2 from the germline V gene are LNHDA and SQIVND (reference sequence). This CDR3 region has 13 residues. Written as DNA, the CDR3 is TGTGCCAGTAGTGGGCCTCCCGGGGAGACCCAGTACTTC. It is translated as CASSGPPGETQYF.

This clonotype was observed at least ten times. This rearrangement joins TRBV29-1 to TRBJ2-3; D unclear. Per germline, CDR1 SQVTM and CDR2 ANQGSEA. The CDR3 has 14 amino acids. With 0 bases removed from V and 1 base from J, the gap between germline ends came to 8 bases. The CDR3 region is CSVEDWIGTDTQYF. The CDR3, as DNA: TGCAGCGTTGAAGATTGGATCGGCACAGATACGCAGTATTTT.

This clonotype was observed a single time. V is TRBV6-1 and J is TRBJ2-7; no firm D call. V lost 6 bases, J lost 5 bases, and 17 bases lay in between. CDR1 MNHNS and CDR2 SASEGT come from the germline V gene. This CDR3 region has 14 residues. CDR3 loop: CASSQGFGRNEQYF. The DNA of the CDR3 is TGTGCCAGCAGCCAAGGATTTGGGCGTAACGAGCAGTACTTC.

The chain's CDR3 is CASRRTGGINEQFF. The CDR3 nucleotides read TGTGCCAGCCGACGGACAGGGGGCATCAATGAGCAGTTCTTC. V and J are TRBV6-1 and TRBJ2-1, with 11 positions matching TRBD1. The CDR3 covers 14 residues. Germline CDR1 and CDR2: MNHNS and SASEGT. Unmatched junction bases numbered 6, after V lost 8 bases and J lost 6 bases.

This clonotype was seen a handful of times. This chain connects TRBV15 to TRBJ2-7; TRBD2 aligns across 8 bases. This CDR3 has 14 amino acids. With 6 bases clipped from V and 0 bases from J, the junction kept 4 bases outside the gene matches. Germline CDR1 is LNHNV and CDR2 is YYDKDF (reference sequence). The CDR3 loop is CATRLAGDSYEQYF. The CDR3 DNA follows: TGTGCCACCAGGCTAGCGGGCGACTCCTACGAGCAGTACTTC.

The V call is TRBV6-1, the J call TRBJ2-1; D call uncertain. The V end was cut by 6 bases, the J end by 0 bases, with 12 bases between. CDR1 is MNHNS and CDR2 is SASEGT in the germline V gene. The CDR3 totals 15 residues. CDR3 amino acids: CASSSATDSYNEQFF. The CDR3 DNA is TGTGCCAGCAGCTCAGCCACGGACTCCTACAATGAGCAGTTCTTC.

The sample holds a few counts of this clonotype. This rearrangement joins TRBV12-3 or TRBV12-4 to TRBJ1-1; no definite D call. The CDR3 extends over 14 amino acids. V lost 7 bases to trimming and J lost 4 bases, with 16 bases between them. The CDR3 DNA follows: TGTGCCAGCACCCTAGGAGGTTCCGGCACTGAAGCTTTCTTT. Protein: CASTLGGSGTEAFF.

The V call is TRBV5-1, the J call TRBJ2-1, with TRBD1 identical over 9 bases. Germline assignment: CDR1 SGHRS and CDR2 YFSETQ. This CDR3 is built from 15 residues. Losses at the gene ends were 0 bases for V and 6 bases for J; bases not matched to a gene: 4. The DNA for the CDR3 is TGCGCCAGCAGCTTGGCCGGACAGGGGCCCAATGAGCAGTTCTTC. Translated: CASSLAGQGPNEQFF.

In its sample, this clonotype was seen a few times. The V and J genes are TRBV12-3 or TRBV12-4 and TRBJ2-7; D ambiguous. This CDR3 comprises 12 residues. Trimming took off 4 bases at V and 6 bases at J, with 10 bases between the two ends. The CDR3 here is CASSSKRSEQYF. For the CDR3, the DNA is TGTGCCAGCAGTTCCAAGAGGTCCGAGCAGTACTTC.

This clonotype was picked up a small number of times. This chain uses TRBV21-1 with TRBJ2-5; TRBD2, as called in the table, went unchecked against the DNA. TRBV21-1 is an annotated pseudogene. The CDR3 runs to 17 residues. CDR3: CASSKKCSGRPQETQYF. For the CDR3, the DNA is TGTGCCAGCAGCAAGAAGTGCAGCGGGAGACCACAAGAGACCCAGTACTTC.

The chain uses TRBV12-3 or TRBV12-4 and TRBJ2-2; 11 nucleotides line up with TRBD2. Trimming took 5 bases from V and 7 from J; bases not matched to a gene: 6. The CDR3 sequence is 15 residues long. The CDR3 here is CASSILAGVGGELFF. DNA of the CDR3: TGTGCCAGCAGTATACTAGCGGGAGTGGGCGGGGAGCTGTTTTTT.

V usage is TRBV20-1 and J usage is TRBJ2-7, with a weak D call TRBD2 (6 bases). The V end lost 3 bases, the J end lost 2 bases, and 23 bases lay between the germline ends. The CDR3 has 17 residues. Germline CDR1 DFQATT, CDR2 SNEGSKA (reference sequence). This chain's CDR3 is CSASRRDSSVFTYEQYF. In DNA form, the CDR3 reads TGCAGTGCTAGTCGGAGGGACTCCTCGGTCTTCACCTACGAGCAGTACTTC.

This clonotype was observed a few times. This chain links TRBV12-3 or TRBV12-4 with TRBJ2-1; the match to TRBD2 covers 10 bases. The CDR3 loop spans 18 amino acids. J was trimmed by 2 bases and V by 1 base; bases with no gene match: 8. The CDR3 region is CASSLGLAGVRAYNEQFF. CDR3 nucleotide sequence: TGTGCCAGCAGTTTAGGGCTAGCGGGAGTTAGGGCCTACAATGAGCAGTTCTTC.

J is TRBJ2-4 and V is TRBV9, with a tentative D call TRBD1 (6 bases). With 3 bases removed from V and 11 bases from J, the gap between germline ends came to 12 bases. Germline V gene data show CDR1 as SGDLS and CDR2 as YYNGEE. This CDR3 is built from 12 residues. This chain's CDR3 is CASSGTGIVQYF. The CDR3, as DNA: TGTGCCAGCAGCGGCACAGGGATTGTTCAGTACTTC.

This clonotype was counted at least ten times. The CDR3, as DNA: TGTGCCAGCAGCCATATGGACAGGGGTCCTACGCAGTATTTT. Its translation: CASSHMDRGPTQYF. This chain joins TRBV3-1 and TRBJ2-3, with TRBD1 identical over 9 bases. V shed 3 bases and J 8 bases; nucleotides not matched to a gene: 6. The CDR3 sequence is 14 residues long. Looked up from germline, CDR1 is LGHDT and CDR2 is YNNKEL (reference sequence).

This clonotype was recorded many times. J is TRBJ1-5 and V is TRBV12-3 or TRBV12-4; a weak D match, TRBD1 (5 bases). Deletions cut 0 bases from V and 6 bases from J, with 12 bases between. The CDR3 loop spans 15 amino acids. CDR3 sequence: CASSLAGPQGQPQHF. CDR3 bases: TGTGCCAGCAGTTTAGCGGGGCCTCAGGGTCAGCCCCAGCATTTT.

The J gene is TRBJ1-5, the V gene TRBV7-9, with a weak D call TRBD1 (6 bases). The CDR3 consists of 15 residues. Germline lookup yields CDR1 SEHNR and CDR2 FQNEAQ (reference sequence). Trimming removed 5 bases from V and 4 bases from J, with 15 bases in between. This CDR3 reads CASSAQGTGNQPQHF. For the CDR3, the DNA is TGTGCCAGCAGCGCTCAGGGGACGGGAAATCAGCCCCAGCATTTT.

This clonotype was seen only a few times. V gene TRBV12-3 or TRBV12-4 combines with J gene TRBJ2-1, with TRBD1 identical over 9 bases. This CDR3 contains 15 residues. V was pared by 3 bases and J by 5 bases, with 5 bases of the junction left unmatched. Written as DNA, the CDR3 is TGTGCCAGCAGTTTTCGGACAGGGGTCAACAATGAGCAGTTCTTC. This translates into CASSFRTGVNNEQFF.

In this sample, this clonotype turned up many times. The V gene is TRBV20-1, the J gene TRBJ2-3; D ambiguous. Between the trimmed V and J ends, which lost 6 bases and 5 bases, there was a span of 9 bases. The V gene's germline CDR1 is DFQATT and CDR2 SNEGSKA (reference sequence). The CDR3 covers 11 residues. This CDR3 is CSALLGDTQYF. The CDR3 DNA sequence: TGCAGTGCCCTTCTGGGAGATACGCAGTATTTT.

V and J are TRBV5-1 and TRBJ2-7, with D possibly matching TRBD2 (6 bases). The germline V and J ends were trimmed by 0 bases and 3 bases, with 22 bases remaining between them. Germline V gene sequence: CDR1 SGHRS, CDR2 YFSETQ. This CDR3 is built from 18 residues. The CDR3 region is CASSLGPMTSPSIYEQYF. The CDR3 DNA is TGCGCCAGCAGCTTGGGCCCGATGACTAGTCCATCTATCTACGAGCAGTACTTC.